This T cell receptor beta chain is drawn from a study of T-cell reconstitution after alpha-beta-depleted transplantation in children. A library of TCRbeta sequences, prepared with unique molecular identifiers, was generated. TCRdb re-called the PCR reads through MiXCR, storing one row per CDR3 protein. The repertoire includes around 600,000 distinct CDR3 sequences, roughly a tenth of them detected once, and less than 4.5% sits in the top ten. Germline CDR1 and CDR2: SGDLS and YYNGEE. The CDR3 covers 14 residues. Germline trimming cut 6 bases from V and 5 bases from J; bases unmatched to any gene: 9. This clonotype was sampled from a human donor who donated a stem cell graft to a child with acute myeloid leukemia. V and J are TRBV9 and TRBJ2-5; TRBD2 matches 8 bases. The sample consisted of PBMCs from the stem cell graft donor, taken from the stem cell graft. CDR3: CASTPGGARETQYF. CDR3 nucleotide sequence: TGTGCCAGCACCCCCGGGGGGGCCCGGGAGACCCAGTACTTC.